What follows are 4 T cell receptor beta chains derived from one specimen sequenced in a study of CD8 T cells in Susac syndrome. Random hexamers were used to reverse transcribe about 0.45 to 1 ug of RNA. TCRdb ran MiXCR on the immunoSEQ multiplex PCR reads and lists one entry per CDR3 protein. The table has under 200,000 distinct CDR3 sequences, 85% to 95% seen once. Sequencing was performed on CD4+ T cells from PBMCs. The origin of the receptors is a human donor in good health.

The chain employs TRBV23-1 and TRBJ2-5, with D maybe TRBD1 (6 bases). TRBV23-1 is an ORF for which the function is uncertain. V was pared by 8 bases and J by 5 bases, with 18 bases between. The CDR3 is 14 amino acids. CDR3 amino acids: CASLTGPGSETQYF. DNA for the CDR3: TGCGCCAGCTTGACAGGACCAGGTTCGGAGACCCAGTACTTC.

CDR3 in amino acids: CAISTGPQTGANVLTF. CDR3 in DNA: TGTGCCATTTCGACAGGGCCCCAAACTGGGGCCAACGTCCTGACTTTC. This chain uses TRBV24-1 with TRBJ2-6; 7 nucleotides align to TRBD1. Germline loops: CDR1 KGHDR, CDR2 SFDVKD. The J segment lost 2 bases and the V segment lost 11 bases, leaving 11 bases of the junction unmatched. This CDR3 has 16 residues.

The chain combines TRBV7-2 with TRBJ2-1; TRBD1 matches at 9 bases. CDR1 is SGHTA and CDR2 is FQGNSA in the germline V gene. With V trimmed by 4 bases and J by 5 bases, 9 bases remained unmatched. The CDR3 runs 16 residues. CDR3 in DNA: TGTGCCAGCAGCTCACGTCCGGGACAGGGTCACAATGAGCAGTTCTTC. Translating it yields CASSSRPGQGHNEQFF.

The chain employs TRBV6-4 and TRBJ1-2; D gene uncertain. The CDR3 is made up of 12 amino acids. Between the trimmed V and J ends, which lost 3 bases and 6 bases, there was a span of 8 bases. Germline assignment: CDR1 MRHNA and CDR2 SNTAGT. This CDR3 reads CASSEGDDGYTF. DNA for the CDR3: TGTGCCAGCAGTGAAGGCGACGATGGCTACACCTTC.